This T cell receptor (beta chain) was documented in a study of beta chain features in type 1 diabetes (dated by TCRdb to the late 2010s). About the full investigation: No differences in mean age, gender distribution, total cell number or subset yield were found between patients and healthy donors. In the study, recently diagnosed type 1 diabetes patients and matched healthy donors were compared on the TCRB repertoires of their sorted circulating CD4+ T cell subsets. Naive and central memory subsets were obtained from all 30 or so donors, but regulatory and stem cell-like memory subsets were isolated from only 8 patients and 8 healthy donors. A total of over 95,000,000 sorted cells were examined across all samples, and RNA yield correlated strongly with the number of cells per subset.

Each donor gave one peripheral blood draw, averaging about 100 mL, which was collected into heparinised tubes. A BD FACSAria II and a panel including CD45RO, CCR7, CD25, CD127, CD95 and CD27 were used to sort naive, central memory, regulatory and stem cell-like memory CD4+ T cells. A purity above 95% was achieved for all sorted populations. PBMCs were separated immediately by Lymphoprep density gradient centrifugation and were stained directly, without being cultured. Samples were stained and sorted in pairs, with one healthy donor and one patient per experiment, so that batch effects were minimized. The table lists this clone with a few counts. The antigen this receptor binds is unknown. No base-level quality is on record; no much larger clone is a single base apart. Measured from the cysteine to the phenylalanine, the CDR3 is 13 residues long. The read is trimmed to its CDR3 DNA, 39 bases read in frame from base 1. CDR1 and CDR2, looked up from the germline V gene, are SGHTA and FQGNSA. Here V drops 6 bases and J drops 6 bases, and the junction holds 7 bases not matched to any gene.

The paper's findings and limits, for the study overall: Type 1 diabetes patients showed a moderate but significant shortening of TCRB CDR3 length in all four CD4+ subsets. At VDJ recombination sites, type 1 diabetes patients had fewer insertions and more deleted nucleotides, which implies abnormalities in thymic rearrangement. PCR may preferentially amplify shorter templates, but because patient and control samples were amplified and corrected together, any resulting skew would affect both groups equally. Because cDNA rather than genomic DNA was sequenced, highly expressing activated cells could have been over-represented, although no difference in activation and CD3 levels was found between groups. HLA sub-analyses involved small numbers of individuals, so any influence of HLA type on TCRB rearrangement remained unresolved. Naive, central memory and regulatory TCRB repertoires appeared to be more alike among patients than among healthy donors.

The High Capacity cDNA Reverse Transcription Kit was used to reverse transcribe all of the isolated RNA, meaning that expressed TCRB transcripts were what got sequenced. Deep immunoSEQ sequencing was applied to naive, central memory and regulatory T cell samples, giving an average of around 3.8 million total reads per sample. Sorted cells were lysed in RLT buffer and RNA was extracted with DNase-treated RNeasy Micro or Mini kits, depending on cell number. To prevent cross-contamination, every cell subset was processed on its own, while patient and healthy donor samples were processed together. The immunoSEQ multiplex PCR was used to amplify TCRB sequences from cDNA, yielding 87-bp fragments that span the CDR3 region. The amplicons were sequenced using the Illumina HiSeq platform. Processing in the source paper ran as follows. PCR bias was corrected computationally using synthetic template baselines, and reads within Hamming distance 2 were collapsed, with unmergeable singletons discarded. Reads were aligned to IMGT to assign V, D and J genes, CDR3 length, and insertions or deletions at six rearrangement sites. Within each subset, clonotype counts were normalized to the number of sorted cells before true diversity and Gini coefficients were calculated with the tcR R package. The overlap coefficient, calculated on TCRB nucleotide sequences, was used to quantify repertoire sharing. Out-of-frame TCRB sequences from naive cells were analyzed as a proxy for the pre-selection repertoire. As stored in TCRdb, this immuneACCESS dataset retains in-frame rearrangements with V and J assigned. A fraction of the clones does not appear; measured against another copy, unresolved V genes explain less than half of the discrepancy, and the remainder lacks a known reason. V, J and clone size reflect that table, while D and trimming were determined from the DNA. Across this sample there are around 500,000 clones, with over 9.5% seen only once. The ten largest account for approximately 0.05% of the sample.

The chain employs TRBV7-2 and TRBJ1-2, and 7 junction bases match TRBD1. The specimen sequenced was naive CD4+ T cells from blood. The cell subset or site label here, explained by the study, means: true naive CD4+ T cells. The receptor comes from a woman aged 18-35 years in good health. The DNA sequence follows: TGTGCCAGCAGATCGCGGGACAGAGATGGCTACACCTTC. Translated, it reads CASRSRDRDGYTF.